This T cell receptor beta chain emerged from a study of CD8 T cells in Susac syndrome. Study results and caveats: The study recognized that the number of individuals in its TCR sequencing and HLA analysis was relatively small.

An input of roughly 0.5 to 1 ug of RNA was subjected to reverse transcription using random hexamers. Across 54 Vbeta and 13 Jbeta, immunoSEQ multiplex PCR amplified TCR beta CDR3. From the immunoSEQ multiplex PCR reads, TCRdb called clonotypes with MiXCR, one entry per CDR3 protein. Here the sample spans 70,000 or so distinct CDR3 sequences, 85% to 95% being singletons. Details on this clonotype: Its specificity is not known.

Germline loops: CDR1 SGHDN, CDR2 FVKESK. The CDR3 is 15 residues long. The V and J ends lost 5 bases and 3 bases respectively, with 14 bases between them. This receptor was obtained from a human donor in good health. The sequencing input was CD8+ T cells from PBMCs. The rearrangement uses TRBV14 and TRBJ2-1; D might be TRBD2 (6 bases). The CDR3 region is CASSFAWGLYNEQFF. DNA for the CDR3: TGTGCCAGCAGCTTCGCCTGGGGACTCTACAATGAGCAGTTCTTC.